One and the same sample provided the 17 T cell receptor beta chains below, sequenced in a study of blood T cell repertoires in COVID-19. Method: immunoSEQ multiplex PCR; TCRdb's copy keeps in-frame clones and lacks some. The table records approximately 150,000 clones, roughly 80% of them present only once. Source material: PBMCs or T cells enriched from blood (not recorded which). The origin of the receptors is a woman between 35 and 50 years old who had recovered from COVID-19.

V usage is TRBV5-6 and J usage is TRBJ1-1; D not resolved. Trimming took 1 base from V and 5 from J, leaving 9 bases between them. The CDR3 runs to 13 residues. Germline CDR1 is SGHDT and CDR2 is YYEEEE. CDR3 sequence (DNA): TGTGCCAGCAGCTTGCCCGCAGGAACTGAAGCTTTCTTT. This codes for CASSLPAGTEAFF.

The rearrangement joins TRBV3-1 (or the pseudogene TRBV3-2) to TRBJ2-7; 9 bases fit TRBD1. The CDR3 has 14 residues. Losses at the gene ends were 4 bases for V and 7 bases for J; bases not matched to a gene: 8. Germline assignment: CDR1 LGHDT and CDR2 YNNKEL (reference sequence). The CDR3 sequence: CASSRQGGRLEQYF. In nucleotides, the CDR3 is TGTGCCAGCAGCCGACAGGGGGGACGCCTGGAGCAGTACTTC.

CDR3 bases: TGCAGCGTTGAAGATTTCCACCGGTCCAGCGTCCAAGAGACCCAGTACTTC. The encoded protein is CSVEDFHRSSVQETQYF. The chain recombines TRBV29-1 with TRBJ2-5; D gene ambiguous. V lost 0 bases and J lost 1, with 18 bases in between. The CDR3 covers 17 residues. Germline assignment: CDR1 SQVTM and CDR2 ANQGSEA.

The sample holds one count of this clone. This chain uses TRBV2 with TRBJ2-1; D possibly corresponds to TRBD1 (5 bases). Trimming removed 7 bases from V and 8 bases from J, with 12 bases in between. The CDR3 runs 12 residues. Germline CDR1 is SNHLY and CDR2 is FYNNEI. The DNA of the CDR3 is TGTGCCAGCACCGAATCCAGGGATGAGCAGTTCTTC. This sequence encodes CASTESRDEQFF.

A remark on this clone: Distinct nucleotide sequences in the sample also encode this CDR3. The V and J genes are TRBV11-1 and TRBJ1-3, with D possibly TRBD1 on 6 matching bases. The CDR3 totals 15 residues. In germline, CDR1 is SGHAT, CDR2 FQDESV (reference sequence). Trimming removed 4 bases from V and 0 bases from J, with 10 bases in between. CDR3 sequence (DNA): TGTGCCAGCAGCTCAGGACAGTTCTCTGGAAACACCATATATTTT. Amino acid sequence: CASSSGQFSGNTIYF.

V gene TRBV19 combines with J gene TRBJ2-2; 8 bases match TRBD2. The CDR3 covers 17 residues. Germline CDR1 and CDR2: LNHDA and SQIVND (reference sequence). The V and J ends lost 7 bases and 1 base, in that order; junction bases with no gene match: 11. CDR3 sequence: CASIMGTSGLNTGELFF. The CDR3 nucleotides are TGTGCCAGTATCATGGGAACTAGCGGCTTGAACACCGGGGAGCTGTTTTTT. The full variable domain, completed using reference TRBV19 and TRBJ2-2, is DGGITQSPKYLFRKEGQNVTLSCEQNLNHDAMYWYRQDPGQGLRLIYYSQIVNDFQKGDIAEGYSVSREKKESFPLTVTSAQKNPTAFYLCASIMGTSGLNTGELFFGEGSRLTVL.

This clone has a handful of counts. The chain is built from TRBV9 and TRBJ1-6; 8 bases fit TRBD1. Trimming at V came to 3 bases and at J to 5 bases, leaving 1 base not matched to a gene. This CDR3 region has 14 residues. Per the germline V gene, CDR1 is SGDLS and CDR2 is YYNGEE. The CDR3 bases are TGTGCCAGCAGCGAGACAGGGGATAATTCACCCCTCCACTTT. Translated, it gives CASSETGDNSPLHF.

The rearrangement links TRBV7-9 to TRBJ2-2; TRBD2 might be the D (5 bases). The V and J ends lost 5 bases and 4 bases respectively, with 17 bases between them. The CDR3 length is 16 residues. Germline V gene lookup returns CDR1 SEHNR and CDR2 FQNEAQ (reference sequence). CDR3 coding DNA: TGTGCCAGCAGCCCACAGAACCTAGCACCCACCGGGGAGCTGTTTTTT. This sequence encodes CASSPQNLAPTGELFF. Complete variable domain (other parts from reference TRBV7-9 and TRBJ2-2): DTGVSQNPRHKITKRGQNVTFRCDPISEHNRLYWYRQTLGQGPEFLTYFQNEAQLEKSRLLSDRFSAERPKGSFSTLEIQRTEQGDSAMYLCASSPQNLAPTGELFFGEGSRLTVL.

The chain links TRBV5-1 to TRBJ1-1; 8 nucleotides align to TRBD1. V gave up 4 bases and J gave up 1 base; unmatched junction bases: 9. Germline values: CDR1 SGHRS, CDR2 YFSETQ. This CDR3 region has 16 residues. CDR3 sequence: CASSRWGDRSNTEAFF. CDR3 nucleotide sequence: TGCGCCAGCAGCCGGTGGGGGGACAGGTCGAACACTGAAGCTTTCTTT.

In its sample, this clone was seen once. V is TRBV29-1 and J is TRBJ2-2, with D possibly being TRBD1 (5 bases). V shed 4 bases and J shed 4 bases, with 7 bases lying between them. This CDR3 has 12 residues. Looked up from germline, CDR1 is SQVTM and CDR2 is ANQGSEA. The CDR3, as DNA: TGCAGCGTTGGACAGAGCACCGGGGAGCTGTTTTTT. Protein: CSVGQSTGELFF.

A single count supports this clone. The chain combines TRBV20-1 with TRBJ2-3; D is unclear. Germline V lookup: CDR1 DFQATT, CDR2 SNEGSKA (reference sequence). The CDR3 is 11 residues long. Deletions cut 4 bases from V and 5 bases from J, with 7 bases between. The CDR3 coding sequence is TGCAGTGCTATCTGGCAAGATACGCAGTATTTT. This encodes CSAIWQDTQYF.

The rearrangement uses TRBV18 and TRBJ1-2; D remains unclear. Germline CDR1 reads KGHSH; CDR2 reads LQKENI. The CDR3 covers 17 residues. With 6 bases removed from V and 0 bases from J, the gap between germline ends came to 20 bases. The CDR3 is CASSSPFPEGANYGYTF. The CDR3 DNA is TGTGCCAGCTCCTCACCATTTCCGGAGGGCGCTAACTATGGCTACACCTTC.

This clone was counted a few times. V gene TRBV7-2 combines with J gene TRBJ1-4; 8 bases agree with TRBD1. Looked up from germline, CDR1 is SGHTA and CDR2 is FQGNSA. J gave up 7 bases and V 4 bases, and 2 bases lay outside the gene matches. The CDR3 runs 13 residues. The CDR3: CASSYGQGEKLFF. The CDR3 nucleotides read TGTGCCAGCAGCTACGGACAGGGTGAAAAACTGTTTTTT.

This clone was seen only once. The CDR3 loop is CASSAGTSNEQFF. The CDR3 DNA follows: TGTGCCAGCAGCGCCGGGACTAGCAATGAGCAGTTCTTC. The chain is built from TRBV9 and TRBJ2-1; 8 bases are shared with TRBD2. The germline CDR1 and CDR2 sequences are SGDLS and YYNGEE. J was trimmed by 6 bases and V by 3 bases; bases with no gene match: 2. The CDR3 is made up of 13 amino acids.

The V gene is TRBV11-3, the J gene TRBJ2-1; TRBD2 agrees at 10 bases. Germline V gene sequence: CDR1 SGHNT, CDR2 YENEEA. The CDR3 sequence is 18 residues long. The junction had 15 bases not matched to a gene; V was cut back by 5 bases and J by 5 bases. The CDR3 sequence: CASSTGLADLRGHNEQFF. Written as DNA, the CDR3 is TGTGCCAGCAGCACTGGACTAGCGGATCTAAGGGGTCACAATGAGCAGTTCTTC. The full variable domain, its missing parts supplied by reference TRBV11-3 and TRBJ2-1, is EAGVVQSPRYKIIEKKQPVAFWCNPISGHNTLYWYLQNLGQGPELLIRYENEEAVDDSQLPKDRFSAERLKGVDSTLKIQPAELGDSAVYLCASSTGLADLRGHNEQFFGPGTRLTVL.

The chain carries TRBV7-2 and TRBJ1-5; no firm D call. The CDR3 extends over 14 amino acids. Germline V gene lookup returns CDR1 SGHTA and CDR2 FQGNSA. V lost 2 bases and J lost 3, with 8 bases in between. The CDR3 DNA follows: TGTGCCAGCAGCTTAATACCTATCAATCAGCCCCAGCATTTT. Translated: CASSLIPINQPQHF.

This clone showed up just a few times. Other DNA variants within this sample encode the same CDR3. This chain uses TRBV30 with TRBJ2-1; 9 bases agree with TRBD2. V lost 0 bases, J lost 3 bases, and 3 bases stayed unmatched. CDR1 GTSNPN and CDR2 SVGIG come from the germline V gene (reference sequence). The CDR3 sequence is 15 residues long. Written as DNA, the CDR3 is TGTGCCTGGAGTGTAAAGCGGGGGGTCTACAATGAGCAGTTCTTC. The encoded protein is CAWSVKRGVYNEQFF.